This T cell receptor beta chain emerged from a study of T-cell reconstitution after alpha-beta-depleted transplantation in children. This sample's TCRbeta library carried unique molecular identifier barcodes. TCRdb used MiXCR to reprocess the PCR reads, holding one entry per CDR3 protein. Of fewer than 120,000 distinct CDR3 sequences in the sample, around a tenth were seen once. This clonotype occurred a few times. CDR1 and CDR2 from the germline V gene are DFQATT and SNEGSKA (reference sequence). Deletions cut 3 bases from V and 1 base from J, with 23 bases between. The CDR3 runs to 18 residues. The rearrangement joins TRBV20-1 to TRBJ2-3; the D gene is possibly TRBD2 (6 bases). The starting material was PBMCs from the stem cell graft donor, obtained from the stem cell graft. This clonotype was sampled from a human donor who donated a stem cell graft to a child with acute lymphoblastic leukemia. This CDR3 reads CSASPSYTLGGGTDTQYF. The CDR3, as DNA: TGCAGTGCTAGCCCCAGCTACACCCTTGGCGGGGGCACAGATACGCAGTATTTT.